This T cell receptor beta chain was sequenced in a study of blood T cell repertoires in COVID-19. Study processing details: Researchers report that nucleated cell counts were estimated from reference gene primer amplification. The method was immunoSEQ multiplex PCR; TCRdb's version includes in-frame clones alone and lacks a portion of them. For V, J and clone size, that table is used; D and trimming come from the DNA. Of about 390,000 clones listed, about 83% are singletons. The germline CDR1 and CDR2 sequences are SGHTA and FQGNSA. V was pared by 5 bases and J by 3 bases, with 16 bases between. The CDR3 runs 15 residues. This study enrolled people aged 18 to 89 from 20 to 25 US geographic areas. Cohort allocation depended upon clinical history that participants reported. For recovered donors of Cohort 3, there were two negative PCRs, clearance, or symptom resolution.

Material: PBMCs or T cells enriched from blood (not recorded which). This chain uses TRBV7-2 with TRBJ2-5; D may be TRBD1 (5 bases). This receptor was identified in a woman between 45 and 60 years old who had recovered from COVID-19. The CDR3 nucleotides read TGTGCCAGCAGCCTTGACAGTATCAATAAAGAGACCCAGTACTTC. Translated: CASSLDSINKETQYF.